These 8 T cell receptor beta chains were all obtained from the same sample, sequenced in a study of blood T cell repertoires in COVID-19. The protocol was immunoSEQ multiplex PCR, while the TCRdb copy is restricted to in-frame clones and leaves out a portion. The sample includes a few hundred thousand clones, 86% of them seen just once. The specimen sequenced was peripheral blood. The receptors were gathered from a woman aged 55-69 years with COVID-19, enrolled during active disease.

The chain uses TRBV4-3 and TRBJ2-7, with TRBD2 matching over 9 bases. The ends lost 0 bases at V and 4 bases at J; junction bases unmatched: 10. The CDR3 is 17 amino acids. The germline gives CDR1 LGHNA, CDR2 YSLEER. The CDR3 sequence: CASSQDAPSGVEYEQYF. The CDR3 region has the DNA TGCGCCAGCAGCCAAGATGCCCCTAGCGGGGTAGAGTACGAGCAGTACTTC.

This clone was seen a single time. The genes are TRBV7-9 and TRBJ2-5, with a tentative D call TRBD1 (6 bases). The V end lost 5 bases, the J end lost 3 bases, and 13 bases lay between the germline ends. The CDR3 length is 14 residues. CDR1 is SEHNR, CDR2 FQNEAQ, per germline (reference sequence). The CDR3 DNA reads as TGTGCCAGCAGCCCTTATGGACAGAAAGAGACCCAGTACTTC. This codes for CASSPYGQKETQYF.

The gene calls are TRBV5-4 and TRBJ1-3; maybe TRBD1 (5 bases). There are 15 residues in the CDR3. Germline V gene lookup returns CDR1 SGHNT and CDR2 YYREEE (reference sequence). V was cut by 4 bases and J by 2 bases, with 13 bases left in between. CDR3 loop: CASSTRGGAGNTIYF. The CDR3 DNA is TGTGCCAGCAGCACCCGGGGGGGGGCTGGAAACACCATATATTTT.

The chain couples TRBV5-8 to TRBJ2-3; possibly TRBD2 for D (6 bases). The CDR3 contains 16 residues. V gave up 1 base and J gave up 0 bases, with 12 bases separating them. Germline V gives CDR1 SGHTS, CDR2 YDEGEE. CDR3 loop: CASSLRAGPSTDTQYF. The CDR3 DNA is TGTGCCAGCAGCTTGAGGGCGGGGCCTAGCACAGATACGCAGTATTTT. Full variable domain (rest looked up from reference TRBV5-8 and TRBJ2-3): EAGVTQSPTHLIKTRGQQATLRCSPISGHTSVYWYQQALGLGLQFLLWYDEGEERNRGNFPPRFSGRQFPNYSSELNVNALELEDSALYLCASSLRAGPSTDTQYFGPGTRLTVL.

The J gene is TRBJ2-2, the V gene TRBV19; tentatively, D is TRBD2 (5 bases). Germline loops: CDR1 LNHDA, CDR2 SQIVND (reference sequence). The CDR3 has 14 amino acids. Deletions cut 3 bases from V and 3 bases from J, with 8 bases between. The CDR3 coding sequence is TGTGCCAGTAGTATCCCGGGGTACACCGGGGAGCTGTTTTTT. Translating it yields CASSIPGYTGELFF.

The J gene is TRBJ2-5, the V gene TRBV7-2, with D possibly matching TRBD2 (6 bases). This CDR3 comprises 16 residues. Trimming shortened V by 4 bases and J by 0 bases, and 15 bases separated the two germline ends. Germline CDR1 and CDR2: SGHTA and FQGNSA. The CDR3 region has the DNA TGTGCCAGCAGCTCGGCAGGGCTAGCGTACCAAGAGACCCAGTACTTC. Encoded protein: CASSSAGLAYQETQYF.

This chain uses TRBV10-3 with TRBJ2-7; 8 positions match TRBD2. The V gene end was trimmed by 3 bases and the J gene end by 3 bases; junction bases not matched to a gene: 10. This CDR3 spans 16 amino acids. CDR1 ENHRY and CDR2 SYGVKD come from the germline V gene. The CDR3 coding sequence is TGTGCCATCAGTGACTTATCGGGGCGGGGGGTCTACGAGCAGTACTTC. Translating it yields CAISDLSGRGVYEQYF.

This chain uses TRBV6-5 with TRBJ2-2, with D uncertain. The CDR3 runs to 16 residues. CDR1 and CDR2 from the germline V gene are MNHEY and SVGAGI. Trimming took off 0 bases at V and 0 bases at J, with 8 bases between the two ends. CDR3 DNA sequence: TGTGCCAGCAGTTACTCCAGGTTTTCGAACACCGGGGAGCTGTTTTTT. This sequence encodes CASSYSRFSNTGELFF.